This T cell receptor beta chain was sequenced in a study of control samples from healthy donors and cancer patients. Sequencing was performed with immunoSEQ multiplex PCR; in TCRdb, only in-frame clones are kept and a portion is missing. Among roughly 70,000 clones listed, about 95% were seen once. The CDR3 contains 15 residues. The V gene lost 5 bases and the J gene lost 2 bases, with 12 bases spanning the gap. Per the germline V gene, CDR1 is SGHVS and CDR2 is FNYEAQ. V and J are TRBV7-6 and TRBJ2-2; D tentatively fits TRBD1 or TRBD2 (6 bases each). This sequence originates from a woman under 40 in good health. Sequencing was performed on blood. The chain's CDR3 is CASSPWGANTGELFF. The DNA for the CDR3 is TGTGCCAGCAGCCCCTGGGGGGCAAACACCGGGGAGCTGTTTTTT.